This T cell receptor (beta chain) derives from a study of early T cells in non-severe SARS-CoV-2 infection. Background on the study: Whole-blood bulk RNA, unsorted, was sequenced, and chains were unpaired.

Broader study findings: Matches to VDJdb favored anti-spike CD8 responses and missed private and CD4 specificities.

This clonotype has at least ten counts. Its antigen is unknown. The trim removed 5 bases at V and 10 bases at J, leaving 11 bases unmatched. Germline values: CDR1 SGHVS, CDR2 FQNEAQ. The CDR3 has 15 residues. Each cDNA molecule carried a unique molecular identifier. TCRdb independently ran MiXCR on the 5' RACE reads; one entry per CDR3 protein. The sample shows about 110,000 distinct CDR3 sequences, about 12% of them seen only once. Source material: whole blood. The receptor's source is an adult who was a healthcare worker with PCR-confirmed SARS-CoV-2 infection or an uninfected control (not recorded which). The rearrangement joins TRBV7-8 to TRBJ1-6; 7 bases are a match to TRBD1. The CDR3 region is CASSLQIQGGSPLHF. CDR3 bases: TGTGCCAGCAGCCTACAGATCCAGGGGGGCTCACCCCTCCACTTT.